This T cell receptor (beta chain) was identified in a study of beta chain features in type 1 diabetes. For the study at large: Sorted cells from all samples, numbering fewer than 120,000,000, were examined. Overall study results and limits: More deletions and fewer insertions at VDJ junctions were seen in type 1 diabetes patients. In all four CD4+ subsets, TCRB CDR3 length was significantly, moderately reduced in type 1 diabetes.

What was sequenced were expressed TCRB transcripts, since all of the isolated RNA had been reverse transcribed. Clones were sequenced by immunoSEQ multiplex PCR, and TCRdb holds only the in-frame ones, with some missing. The repertoire has hundreds of thousands of clones, roughly 13% of them found once; the top ten carry 0.022%. This clone was found a few times. Its antigen is not identified. The CDR3 is 16 amino acids. Between the trimmed V and J ends, which lost 2 bases and 7 bases, there was a span of 17 bases. The sequenced sample consisted of naive CD4+ T cells from blood. The V call is TRBV23-1, the J call TRBJ1-4, with D perhaps matching TRBD1 (6 bases). TRBV23-1 is an ORF, and what it does is uncertain. This receptor was identified in a man between 18 and 29 years old with type 1 diabetes. The CDR3 DNA is TGCGCCAGCAGTCAAGACCGAGGGGGTAGTGTTGAAAAACTGTTTTTT. It codes for CASSQDRGGSVEKLFF.